This note documents a single T cell receptor (beta chain) sequence. These data originate in a study of control samples from healthy donors and cancer patients. Germline CDR1 WSHSY, CDR2 SAAADI. The CDR3 spans 13 residues. V lost 5 bases to trimming and J lost 7 bases, with 11 bases between them. The table came from immunoSEQ multiplex PCR; TCRdb's copy has only in-frame clones and leaves some out. The table lists about 92,000 clones, roughly four fifths of them singletons. This chain uses TRBV10-2 with TRBJ1-4; no firm D call. This receptor was identified in a woman aged 55-70 years in good health. Sequencing was carried out using blood. CDR3 sequence (DNA): TGCGCCAGCAGTAAAGGTAGCGGTGAAAAACTGTTTTTT. This translates into CASSKGSGEKLFF.